The entry that follows covers one T cell receptor beta chain sequence. No antigen is known for it. One end of the junction varies from germline; a read error may be responsible. This sample was taken from a study of T cells in Graves' hyperthyroidism and ophthalmopathy. Study-level results: Ophthalmopathy cases were set apart from stable hyperthyroidism by a 13 V-J model. In validation, the model predicted ophthalmopathy. These predictions came a median roughly 6.5 months before onset. Also found in blood were most expanded thyroid clonotypes above 0.001.

Researchers took RNA transcripts and amplified the TCR beta CDR3 regions from them. HTBI primers drove first-round RT-PCR of the TCR CDR3. From the multiplex PCR reads, TCRdb called clonotypes with MiXCR, one entry per CDR3 protein. The table lists 450,000 to 550,000 distinct CDR3 sequences, roughly a quarter of them singletons. Source material for PBMCs was around 10 ml fresh peripheral blood. Per germline, CDR1 SNHLY and CDR2 FYNNEI. CDR3 length: 14 residues. This chain uses TRBV2 with TRBJ1-2, with unresolved D. The sample comprised blood. This receptor was obtained from a woman in her 30s with Graves' ophthalmopathy. CDR3 DNA: TGTGCCAGCGGTGAAGTAGGACCTAACTATGGCTACACCTTC. It translates to CASGEVGPNYGYTF.